This T cell receptor (beta chain) originates from a study of OX40 agonist ivuxolimab in advanced cancers. The protocol was immunoSEQ multiplex PCR, while the TCRdb copy is restricted to in-frame clones and leaves out a portion. The sample lists tens of thousands of clones; approximately 80% were seen once. There are a few counts of this clone. This CDR3 region has 14 residues. The V end was cut by 0 bases, the J end by 5 bases, with 6 bases between. The germline V gene encodes CDR1 SGHDT and CDR2 YYEEEE. The sequence derives from an adult with an advanced solid tumor such as melanoma, head and neck, liver or kidney cancer. The rearrangement links TRBV5-6 to TRBJ1-6; possible D gene TRBD1, 5 bases. Sequenced material: CD4+ or CD8+ T cells sorted from blood, taken in a trial of the OX40 agonist ivuxolimab. The chain's CDR3 is CASSLGQNNSPLHF. The CDR3 DNA sequence: TGTGCCAGCAGCTTGGGACAGAATAATTCACCCCTCCACTTT.